This TCR beta chain was found in a study of blood T cell repertoires in COVID-19. Study-level background: Collection of acute and convalescent COVID-19 samples took place in the United States, Italy and Spain. Sample material is recorded as cDNA or gDNA derived from T cells, B-cell-depleted T cells, or PBMCs.

With 4 bases clipped from V and 5 bases from J, the junction kept 12 bases outside the gene matches. This CDR3 has 18 amino acids. CDR1 and CDR2 from the germline V gene are SGHRS and YFSETQ. In the authors' methods: For nucleated cells, counts were estimated from reference gene primer amplification. Here immunoSEQ multiplex PCR was the method, and the copy in TCRdb shows in-frame clones only, minus some. The V and J calls and clone size come from that table; D and trimming were worked out from the DNA. The repertoire holds some 260,000 clones, with roughly 90% as singletons. This rearrangement joins TRBV5-1 to TRBJ2-5; 15 nucleotides align to TRBD2. The receptor comes from a woman in her forties who had recovered from COVID-19. The sequenced material came from peripheral blood. This CDR3 is CASSRGLAGGPGGETQYF. Written as DNA, the CDR3 is TGCGCCAGCAGCCGGGGACTAGCGGGAGGCCCAGGGGGCGAGACCCAGTACTTC.